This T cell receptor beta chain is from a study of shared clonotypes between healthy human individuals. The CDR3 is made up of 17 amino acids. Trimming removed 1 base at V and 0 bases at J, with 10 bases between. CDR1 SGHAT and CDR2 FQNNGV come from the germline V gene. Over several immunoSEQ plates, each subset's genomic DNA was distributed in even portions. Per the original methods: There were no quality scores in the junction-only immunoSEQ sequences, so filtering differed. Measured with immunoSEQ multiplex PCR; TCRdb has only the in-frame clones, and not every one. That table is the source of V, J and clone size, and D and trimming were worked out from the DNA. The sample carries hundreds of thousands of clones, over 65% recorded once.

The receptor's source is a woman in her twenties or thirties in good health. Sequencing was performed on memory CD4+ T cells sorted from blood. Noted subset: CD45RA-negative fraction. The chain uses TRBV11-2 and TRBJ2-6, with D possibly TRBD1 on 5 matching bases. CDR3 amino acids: CASSLVRVSSGANVLTF. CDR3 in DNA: TGTGCCAGCAGCTTAGTCAGGGTGAGCTCTGGGGCCAACGTCCTGACTTTC.